This T cell receptor (beta chain) came from a study of PD-L1 blockade in urothelial cancer. About the study: The authors examined blood 3 weeks (second dose) and 6 weeks after treatment start. Blood samples had a median of around 150,000 T cells.

Time point indicated: peripheral blood 6 weeks after treatment start. Each patient gave between 1 and 8 samples of peripheral blood mononuclear cells, which were collected pretreatment and during treatment. This CDR3 is built from 15 residues. CDR1 GTSNPN and CDR2 SVGIG come from the germline V gene (reference sequence). Trimming cost V 8 bases and J 0 bases, with 17 bases left between them. Sequencing was performed with immunoSEQ multiplex PCR; in TCRdb, only in-frame clones are kept and a portion is missing. The sample has 50,000 to 55,000 clones; more than 75% are singletons. The chain combines TRBV30 with TRBJ1-3; D may be TRBD1 (6 bases). The sample consisted of PBMCs, taken around atezolizumab (anti-PD-L1) treatment. The clonotype originates from a man in his 60s with urothelial cancer. The CDR3 DNA is TGTGCCACAAAAACAGGGAAAAACTCTGGAAACACCATATATTTT. Translating gives CATKTGKNSGNTIYF. Complete variable domain (other parts from reference TRBV30 and TRBJ1-3): SQTIHQWPATLVQPVGSPLSLECTVEGTSNPNLYWYRQAAGRGLQLLFYSVGIGQISSEVPQNLSASRPQDRQFILSSKKLLLSDSGFYLCATKTGKNSGNTIYFGEGSWLTVV.